This TCR beta chain derives from a study of identical twins. The study, taken as a whole, reports: There were fewer insertions in abundant cord blood beta clonotypes, but memory repertoires showed no such pattern. Modelling approaches yielded underestimates of out-of-frame TCR alpha sharing between monozygotic twins. Twin-shared out-of-frame alpha sequences were enriched for low generation probability.

TCRdb used MiXCR to reprocess the 5' RACE reads, holding one entry per CDR3 protein. The sample has around 450,000 distinct CDR3 sequences, 12% to 15% seen once. Concerning this clonotype itself: The antigen is not known.

V trimming: 4 bases; J trimming: 0 bases; junction bases outside the gene matches: 10. The CDR3 length is 18 residues. CDR1 is SGHRS, CDR2 YFSETQ, per germline. These sequences were also reported in another study, on yellow fever vaccine responses in identical twins.

The sequence derives from a woman under 30 in good health. Source material: CD4+ T cells sorted from blood. This chain connects TRBV5-1 to TRBJ2-1, with 10 bases identical to TRBD2. In DNA, the CDR3 is TGCGCCAGCAGCCAACCCGGGACTAGCGTAAGCTCCTACAATGAGCAGTTCTTC. Amino acids: CASSQPGTSVSSYNEQFF.